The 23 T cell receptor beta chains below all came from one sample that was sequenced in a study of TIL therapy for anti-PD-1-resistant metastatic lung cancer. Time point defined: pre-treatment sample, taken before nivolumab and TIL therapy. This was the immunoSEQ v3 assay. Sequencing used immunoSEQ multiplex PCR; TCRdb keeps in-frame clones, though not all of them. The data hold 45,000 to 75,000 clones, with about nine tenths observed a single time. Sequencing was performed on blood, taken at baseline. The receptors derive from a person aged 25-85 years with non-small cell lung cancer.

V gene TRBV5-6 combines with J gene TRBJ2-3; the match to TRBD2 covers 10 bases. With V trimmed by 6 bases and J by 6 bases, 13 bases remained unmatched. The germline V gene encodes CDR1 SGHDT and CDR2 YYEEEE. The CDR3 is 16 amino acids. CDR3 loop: CASTRGSGGAKDTQYF. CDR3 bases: TGTGCCAGCACCCGGGGGAGCGGGGGGGCGAAGGATACGCAGTATTTT.

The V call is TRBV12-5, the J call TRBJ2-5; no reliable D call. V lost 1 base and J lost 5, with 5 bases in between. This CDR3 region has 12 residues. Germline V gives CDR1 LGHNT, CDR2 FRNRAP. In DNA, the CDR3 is TGTGCTAGTGGTTTGGCCCCGGAGACCCAGTACTTC. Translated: CASGLAPETQYF.

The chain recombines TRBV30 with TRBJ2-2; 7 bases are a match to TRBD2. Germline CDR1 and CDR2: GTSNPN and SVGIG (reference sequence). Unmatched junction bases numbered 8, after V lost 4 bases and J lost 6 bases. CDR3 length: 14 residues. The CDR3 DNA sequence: TGTGCCTGGACTAAACAGGCGGGGGCCGGGGAGCTGTTTTTT. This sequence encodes CAWTKQAGAGELFF.

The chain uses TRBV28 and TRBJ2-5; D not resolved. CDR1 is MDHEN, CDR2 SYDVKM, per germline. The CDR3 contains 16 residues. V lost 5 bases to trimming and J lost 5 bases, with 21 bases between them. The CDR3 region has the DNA TGTGCCAGCAGTCCCATGGCAGGATACGGGCGGGAGACCCAGTACTTC. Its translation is CASSPMAGYGRETQYF.

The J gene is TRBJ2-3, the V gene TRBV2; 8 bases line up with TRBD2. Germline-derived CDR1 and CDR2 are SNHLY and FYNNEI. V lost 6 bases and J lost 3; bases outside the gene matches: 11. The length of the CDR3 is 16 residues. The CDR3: CASSVIPAGETDTQYF. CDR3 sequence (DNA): TGTGCCAGCAGCGTCATACCAGCGGGGGAAACAGATACGCAGTATTTT.

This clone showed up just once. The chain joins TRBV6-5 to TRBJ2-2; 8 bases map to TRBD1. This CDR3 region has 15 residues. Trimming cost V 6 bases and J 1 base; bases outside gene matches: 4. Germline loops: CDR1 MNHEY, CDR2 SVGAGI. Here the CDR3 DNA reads TGTGCCAGCAGCCCCGGGACAGGGAACACCGGGGAGCTGTTTTTT. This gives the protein CASSPGTGNTGELFF.

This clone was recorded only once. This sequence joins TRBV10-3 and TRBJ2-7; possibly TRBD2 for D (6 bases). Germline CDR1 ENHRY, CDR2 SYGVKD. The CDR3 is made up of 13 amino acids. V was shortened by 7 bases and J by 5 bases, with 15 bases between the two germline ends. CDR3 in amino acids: CAIKTGGGNEQYF. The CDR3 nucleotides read TGTGCCATCAAAACCGGGGGAGGAAACGAGCAGTACTTC.

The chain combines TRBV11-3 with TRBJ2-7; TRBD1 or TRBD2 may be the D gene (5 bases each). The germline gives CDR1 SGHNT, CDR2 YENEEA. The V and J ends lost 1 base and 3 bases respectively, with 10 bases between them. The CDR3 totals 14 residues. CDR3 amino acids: CASSLGRGSYEQYF. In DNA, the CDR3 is TGTGCCAGCAGCTTAGGCCGGGGCAGCTACGAGCAGTACTTC. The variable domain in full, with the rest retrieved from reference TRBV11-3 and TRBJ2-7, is EAGVVQSPRYKIIEKKQPVAFWCNPISGHNTLYWYLQNLGQGPELLIRYENEEAVDDSQLPKDRFSAERLKGVDSTLKIQPAELGDSAVYLCASSLGRGSYEQYFGPGTRLTVT.

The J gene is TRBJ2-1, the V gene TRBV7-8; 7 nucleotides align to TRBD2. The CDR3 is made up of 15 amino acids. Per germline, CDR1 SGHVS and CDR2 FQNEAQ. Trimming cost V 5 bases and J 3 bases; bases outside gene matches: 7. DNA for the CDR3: TGTGCCAGCAGCCGCGGACTAGTGGGCTACAATGAGCAGTTCTTC. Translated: CASSRGLVGYNEQFF. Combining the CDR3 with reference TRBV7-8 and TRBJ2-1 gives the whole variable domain GAGVSQSPRYKVAKRGQDVALRCDPISGHVSLFWYQQALGQGPEFLTYFQNEAQLDKSGLPSDRFFAERPEGSVSTLKIQRTQQEDSAVYLCASSRGLVGYNEQFFGPGTRLTVL.

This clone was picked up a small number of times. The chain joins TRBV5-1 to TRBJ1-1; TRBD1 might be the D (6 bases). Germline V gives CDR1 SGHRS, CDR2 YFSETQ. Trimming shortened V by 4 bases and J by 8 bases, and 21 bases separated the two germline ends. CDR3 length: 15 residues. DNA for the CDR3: TGCGCCAGCAGCGAGGGGGACGGTGGAAACGACGAAGCTTTCTTT. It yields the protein CASSEGDGGNDEAFF.

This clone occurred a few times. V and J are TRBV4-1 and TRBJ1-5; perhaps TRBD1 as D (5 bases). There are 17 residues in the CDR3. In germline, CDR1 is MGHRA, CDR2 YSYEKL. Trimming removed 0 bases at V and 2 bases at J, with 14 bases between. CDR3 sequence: CASSQEAGPGRNQPQHF. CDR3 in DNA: TGCGCCAGCAGCCAAGAGGCGGGGCCCGGACGCAATCAGCCCCAGCATTTT.

Here the CDR3 reads CASSPGLAGFRVAKNIQYF. The DNA for the CDR3 is TGTGCCAGCAGCCCGGGACTAGCGGGGTTCAGAGTAGCCAAAAACATTCAGTACTTC. The chain combines TRBV3-1 (or the pseudogene TRBV3-2) with TRBJ2-4; 13 nucleotides align to TRBD2. Germline V gene lookup returns CDR1 LGHDT and CDR2 YNNKEL (reference sequence). V was clipped by 4 bases and J by 0 bases; unmatched bases: 9. CDR3 length: 19 amino acids.

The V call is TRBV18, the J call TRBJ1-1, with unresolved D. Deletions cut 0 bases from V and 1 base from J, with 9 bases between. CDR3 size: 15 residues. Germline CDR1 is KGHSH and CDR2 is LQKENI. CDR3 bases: TGTGCCAGCTCACCACCGTATGGACGGAACACTGAAGCTTTCTTT. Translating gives CASSPPYGRNTEAFF.

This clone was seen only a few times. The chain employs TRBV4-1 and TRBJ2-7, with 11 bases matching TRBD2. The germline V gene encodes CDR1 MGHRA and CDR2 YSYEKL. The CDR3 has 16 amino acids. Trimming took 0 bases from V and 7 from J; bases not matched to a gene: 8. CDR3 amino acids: CASSQDIAGGPPEQYF. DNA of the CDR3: TGCGCCAGCAGCCAAGACATAGCGGGAGGGCCACCTGAGCAGTACTTC.

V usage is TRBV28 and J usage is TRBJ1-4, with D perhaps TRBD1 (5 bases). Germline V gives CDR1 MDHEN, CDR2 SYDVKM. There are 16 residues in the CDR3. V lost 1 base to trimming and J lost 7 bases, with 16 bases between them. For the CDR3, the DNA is TGTGCCAGCAGTTTATCCTTACAGGTGGCTGGTGAAAAACTGTTTTTT. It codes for CASSLSLQVAGEKLFF.

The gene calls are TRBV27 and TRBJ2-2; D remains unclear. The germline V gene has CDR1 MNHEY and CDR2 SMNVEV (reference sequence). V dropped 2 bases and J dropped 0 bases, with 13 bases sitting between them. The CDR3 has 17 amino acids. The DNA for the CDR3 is TGTGCCAGCAGTTTAGGCCCCGGGCCACCGAACACCGGGGAGCTGTTTTTT. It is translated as CASSLGPGPPNTGELFF.

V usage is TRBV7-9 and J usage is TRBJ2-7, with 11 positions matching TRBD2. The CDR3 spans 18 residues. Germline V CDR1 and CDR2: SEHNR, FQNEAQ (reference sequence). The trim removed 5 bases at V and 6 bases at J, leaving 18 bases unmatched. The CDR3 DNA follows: TGTGCCAGCAGCCCGTCTACTGGGCTAGCGGGAGGACGTGGCGAGCAGTACTTC. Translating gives CASSPSTGLAGGRGEQYF.

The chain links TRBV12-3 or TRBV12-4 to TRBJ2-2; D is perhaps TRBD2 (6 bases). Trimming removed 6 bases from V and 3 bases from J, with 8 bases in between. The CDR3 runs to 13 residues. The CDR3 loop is CASRAGYTGELFF. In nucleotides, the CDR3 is TGTGCCAGCAGGGCGGGGTACACCGGGGAGCTGTTTTTT.

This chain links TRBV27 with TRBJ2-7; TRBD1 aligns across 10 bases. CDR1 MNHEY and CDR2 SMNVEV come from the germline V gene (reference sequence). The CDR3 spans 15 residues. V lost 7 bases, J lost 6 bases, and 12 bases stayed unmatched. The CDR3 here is CASNPTGTGVSEQYF. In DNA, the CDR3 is TGTGCCAGCAACCCAACCGGGACAGGGGTTTCCGAGCAGTACTTC.

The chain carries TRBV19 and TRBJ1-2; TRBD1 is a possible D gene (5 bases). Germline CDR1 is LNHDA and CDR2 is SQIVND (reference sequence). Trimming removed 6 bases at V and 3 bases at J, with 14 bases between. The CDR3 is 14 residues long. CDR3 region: CASRIWTGDYGYTF. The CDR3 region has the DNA TGTGCCAGTAGGATCTGGACGGGGGACTATGGCTACACCTTC. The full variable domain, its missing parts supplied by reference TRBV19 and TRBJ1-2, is DGGITQSPKYLFRKEGQNVTLSCEQNLNHDAMYWYRQDPGQGLRLIYYSQIVNDFQKGDIAEGYSVSREKKESFPLTVTSAQKNPTAFYLCASRIWTGDYGYTFGSGTRLTVV.

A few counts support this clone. CDR3 bases: TGTGTTTCGAGGGGGGACACCGGGGAGCTGTTTTTT. It translates to CVSRGDTGELFF. The J gene is TRBJ2-2, the V gene TRBV6-4; perhaps D is TRBD1 or TRBD2 (6 bases each). CDR3 size: 12 residues. From germline, CDR1 is MRHNA and CDR2 SNTAGT.

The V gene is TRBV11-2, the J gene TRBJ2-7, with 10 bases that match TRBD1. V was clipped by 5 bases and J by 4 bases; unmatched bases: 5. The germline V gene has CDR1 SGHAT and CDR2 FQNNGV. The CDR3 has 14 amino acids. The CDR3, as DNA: TGTGCCAGCAGCACCGGGACAGGGGCATACGAGCAGTACTTC. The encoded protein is CASSTGTGAYEQYF.

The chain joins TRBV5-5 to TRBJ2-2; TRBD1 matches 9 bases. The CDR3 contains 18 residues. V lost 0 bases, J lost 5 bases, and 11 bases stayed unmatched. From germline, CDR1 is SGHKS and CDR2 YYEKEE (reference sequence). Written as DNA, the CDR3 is TGTGCCAGCAGCTTGGTTCCCCCCGGGACAGGGCGAACCGGGGAGCTGTTTTTT. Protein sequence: CASSLVPPGTGRTGELFF.